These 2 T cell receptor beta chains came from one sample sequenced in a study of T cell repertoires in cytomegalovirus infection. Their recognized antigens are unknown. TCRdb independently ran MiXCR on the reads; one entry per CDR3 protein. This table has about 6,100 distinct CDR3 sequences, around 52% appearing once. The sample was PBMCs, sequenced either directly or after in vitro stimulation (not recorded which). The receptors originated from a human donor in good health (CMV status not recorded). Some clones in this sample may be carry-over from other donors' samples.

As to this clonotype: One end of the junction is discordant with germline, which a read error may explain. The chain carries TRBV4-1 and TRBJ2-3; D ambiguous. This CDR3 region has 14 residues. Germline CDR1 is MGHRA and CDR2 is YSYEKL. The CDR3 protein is CASSKARPGDTQYF. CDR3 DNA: TGTGCCAGCAGCAAAGCACGGCCGGGAGATACGCAGTATTTT.

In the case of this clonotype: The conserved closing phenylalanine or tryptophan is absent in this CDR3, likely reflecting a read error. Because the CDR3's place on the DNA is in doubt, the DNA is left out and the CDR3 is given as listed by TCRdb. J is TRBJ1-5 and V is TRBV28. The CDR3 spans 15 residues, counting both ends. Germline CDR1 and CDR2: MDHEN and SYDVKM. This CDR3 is CAIRPTLYSNQPQQL.